A single sample gave rise to the 3 T cell receptor beta chains below, sequenced in a study of T cells after yellow fever vaccination. TCRdb passed the 5' RACE reads through MiXCR, listing each CDR3 protein once. This table has more than 55,000 distinct CDR3 sequences, around 7.4% appearing once. This sample comprised CD8+ T cells sorted from PBMCs, obtained 15 days after the yellow fever booster vaccination. The receptor source for this set is a man in his thirties or forties who received the YFV17D yellow fever vaccine.

As DNA, the CDR3 is TGTGCCAGCAGCGCGTGGACCGGGGAGCTGTTTTTT. This sequence encodes CASSAWTGELFF. This chain joins TRBV5-5 and TRBJ2-2; D not certain. This CDR3 has 12 amino acids. The V end was cut by 4 bases, the J end by 5 bases, with 6 bases between. Germline V gene data show CDR1 as SGHKS and CDR2 as YYEKEE (reference sequence).

This clonotype was picked up many times. CDR3 nucleotides: TGTGCCAGCAGCCCGCCCGGGACGGGGTTCGGTTCACCCCTCCACTTT. This sequence encodes CASSPPGTGFGSPLHF. The chain carries TRBV7-2 and TRBJ1-6, with D maybe TRBD1 (5 bases). The V and J ends lost 5 bases and 9 bases respectively, with 20 bases between them. Germline-derived CDR1 and CDR2 are SGHTA and FQGNSA. The CDR3 loop spans 16 amino acids. Full variable domain (outside the CDR3, taken from reference TRBV7-2 and TRBJ1-6): GAGVSQSPSNKVTEKGKDVELRCDPISGHTALYWYRQSLGQGLEFLIYFQGNSAPDKSGLPSDRFSAERTGGSVSTLTIQRTQQEDSAVYLCASSPPGTGFGSPLHFGNGTRLTVT.

This clonotype came up many times. The chain combines TRBV7-2 with TRBJ2-7, with 7 bases lining up with TRBD2. The CDR3 covers 13 residues. CDR1 is SGHTA and CDR2 is FQGNSA in the germline V gene. V shed 7 bases and J 3 bases; nucleotides not matched to a gene: 6. As DNA, the CDR3 is TGTGCCAGCACCCCGGGACTAAACTACGAGCAGTACTTC. Its translation: CASTPGLNYEQYF.